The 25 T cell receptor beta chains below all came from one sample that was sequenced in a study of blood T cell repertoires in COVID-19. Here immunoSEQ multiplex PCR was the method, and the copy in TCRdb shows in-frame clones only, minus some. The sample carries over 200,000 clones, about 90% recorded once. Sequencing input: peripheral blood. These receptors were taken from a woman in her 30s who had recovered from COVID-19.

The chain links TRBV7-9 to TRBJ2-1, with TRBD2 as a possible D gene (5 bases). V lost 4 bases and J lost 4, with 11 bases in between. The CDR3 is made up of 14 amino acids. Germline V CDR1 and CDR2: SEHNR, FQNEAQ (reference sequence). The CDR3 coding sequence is TGTGCCAGCAGCTGGGAGAGAACTTACAATGAGCAGTTCTTC. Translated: CASSWERTYNEQFF.

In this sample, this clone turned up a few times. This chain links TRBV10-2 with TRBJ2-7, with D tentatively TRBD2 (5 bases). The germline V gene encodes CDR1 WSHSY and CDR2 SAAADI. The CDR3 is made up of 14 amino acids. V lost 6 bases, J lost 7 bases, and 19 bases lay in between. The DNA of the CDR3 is TGCGCCAGCAGCCCGGACCACGGAGGATCAGAGCAGTACTTC. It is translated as CASSPDHGGSEQYF.

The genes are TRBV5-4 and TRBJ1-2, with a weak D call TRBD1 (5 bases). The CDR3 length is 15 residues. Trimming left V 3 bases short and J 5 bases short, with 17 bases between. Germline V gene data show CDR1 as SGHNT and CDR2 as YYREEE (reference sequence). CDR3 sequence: CASSSKGSGIYGYTF. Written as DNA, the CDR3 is TGTGCCAGCAGCTCGAAGGGGTCAGGGATTTATGGCTACACCTTC.

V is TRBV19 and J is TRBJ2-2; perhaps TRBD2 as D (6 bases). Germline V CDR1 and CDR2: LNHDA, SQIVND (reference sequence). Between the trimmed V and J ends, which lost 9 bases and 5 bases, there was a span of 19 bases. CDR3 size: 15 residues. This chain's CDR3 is CASFPSLGGTGELFF. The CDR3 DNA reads TGTGCCAGCTTCCCTTCTTTGGGGGGAACCGGGGAGCTGTTTTTT.

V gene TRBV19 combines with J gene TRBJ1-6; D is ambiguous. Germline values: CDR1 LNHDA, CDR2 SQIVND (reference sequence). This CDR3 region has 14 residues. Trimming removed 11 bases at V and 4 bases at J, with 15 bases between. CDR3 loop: CASKSAGYNSPLHF. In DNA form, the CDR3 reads TGTGCCTCAAAATCCGCAGGTTATAATTCACCCCTCCACTTT. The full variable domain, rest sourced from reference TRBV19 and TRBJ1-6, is DGGITQSPKYLFRKEGQNVTLSCEQNLNHDAMYWYRQDPGQGLRLIYYSQIVNDFQKGDIAEGYSVSREKKESFPLTVTSAQKNPTAFYLCASKSAGYNSPLHFGNGTRLTVT.

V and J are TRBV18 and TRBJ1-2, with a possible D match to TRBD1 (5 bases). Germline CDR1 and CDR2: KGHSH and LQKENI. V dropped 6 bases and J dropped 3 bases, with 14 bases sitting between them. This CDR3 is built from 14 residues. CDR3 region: CASSRQGIDYGYTF. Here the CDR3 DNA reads TGTGCCAGCTCGCGCCAGGGAATTGACTATGGCTACACCTTC.

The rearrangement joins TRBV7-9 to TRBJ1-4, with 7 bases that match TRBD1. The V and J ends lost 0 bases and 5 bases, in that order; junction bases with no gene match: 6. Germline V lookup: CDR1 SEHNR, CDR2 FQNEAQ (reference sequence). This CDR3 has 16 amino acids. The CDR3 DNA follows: TGTGCCAGCAGCTTAGCACGGGACAGCAAAAATGAAAAACTGTTTTTT. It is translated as CASSLARDSKNEKLFF.

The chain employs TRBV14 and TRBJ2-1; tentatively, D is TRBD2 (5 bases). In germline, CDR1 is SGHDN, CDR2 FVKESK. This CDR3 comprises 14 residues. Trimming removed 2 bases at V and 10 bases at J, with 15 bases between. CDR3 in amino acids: CASSQQPLVLEQFF. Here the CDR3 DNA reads TGTGCCAGCAGCCAACAACCACTAGTCTTAGAGCAGTTCTTC.

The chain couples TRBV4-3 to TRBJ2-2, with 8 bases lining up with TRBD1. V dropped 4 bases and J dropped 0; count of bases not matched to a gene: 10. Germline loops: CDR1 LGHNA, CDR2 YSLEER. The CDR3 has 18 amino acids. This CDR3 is CASSPDLTGGSNTGELFF. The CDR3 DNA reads TGCGCCAGCAGCCCAGACCTTACAGGGGGTTCGAACACCGGGGAGCTGTTTTTT.

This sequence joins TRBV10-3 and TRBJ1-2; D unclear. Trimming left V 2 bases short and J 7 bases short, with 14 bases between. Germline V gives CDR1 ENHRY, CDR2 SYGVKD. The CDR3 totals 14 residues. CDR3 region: CAISEGRERSGYTF. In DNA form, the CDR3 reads TGTGCCATCAGTGAGGGTCGGGAGAGGTCTGGCTACACCTTC.

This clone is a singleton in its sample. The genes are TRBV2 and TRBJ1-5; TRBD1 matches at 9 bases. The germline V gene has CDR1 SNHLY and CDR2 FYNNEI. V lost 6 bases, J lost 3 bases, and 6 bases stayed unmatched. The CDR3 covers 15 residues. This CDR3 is CASSGTGLSNQPQHF. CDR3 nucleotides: TGTGCCAGCAGCGGGACAGGGTTATCCAATCAGCCCCAGCATTTT.

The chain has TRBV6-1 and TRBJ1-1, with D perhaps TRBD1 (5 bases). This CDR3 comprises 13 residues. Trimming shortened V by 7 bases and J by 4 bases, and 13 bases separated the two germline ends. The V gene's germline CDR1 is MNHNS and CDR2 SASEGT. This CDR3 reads CASNTAGGTEAFF. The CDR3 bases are TGTGCCAGCAATACGGCGGGGGGCACTGAAGCTTTCTTT.

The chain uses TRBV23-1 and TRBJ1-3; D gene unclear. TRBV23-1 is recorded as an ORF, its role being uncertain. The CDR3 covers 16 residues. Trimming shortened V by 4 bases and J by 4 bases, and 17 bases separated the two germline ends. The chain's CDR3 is CASSRSPIWWGNTIYF. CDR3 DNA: TGCGCCAGCAGTCGCAGTCCCATTTGGTGGGGAAACACCATATATTTT.

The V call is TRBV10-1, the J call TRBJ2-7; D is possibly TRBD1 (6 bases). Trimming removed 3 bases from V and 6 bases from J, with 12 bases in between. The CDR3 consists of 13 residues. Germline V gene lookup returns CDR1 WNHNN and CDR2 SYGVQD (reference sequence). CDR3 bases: TGCGCCAGCAGTGAAGGGGGTGGCAGCGAGCAGTACTTC. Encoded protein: CASSEGGGSEQYF.

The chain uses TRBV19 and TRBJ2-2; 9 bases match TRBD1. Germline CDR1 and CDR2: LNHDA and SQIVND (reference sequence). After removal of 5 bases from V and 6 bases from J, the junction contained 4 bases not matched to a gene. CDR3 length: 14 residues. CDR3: CASSGTGSPGELFF. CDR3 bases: TGTGCCAGTAGTGGGACAGGGTCTCCCGGGGAGCTGTTTTTT.

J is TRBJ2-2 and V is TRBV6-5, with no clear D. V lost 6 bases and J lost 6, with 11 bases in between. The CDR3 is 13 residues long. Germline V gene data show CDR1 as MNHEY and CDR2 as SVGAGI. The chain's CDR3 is CASRYPVSGELFF. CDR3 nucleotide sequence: TGTGCCAGCAGATATCCTGTCTCCGGGGAGCTGTTTTTT.

CDR3 nucleotide sequence: TGTGCCAGCAGCTTGGTCCCAGGGATTCAGGAAAAACTGTTTTTT. Amino acids: CASSLVPGIQEKLFF. The V call is TRBV7-8, the J call TRBJ1-4, with D perhaps TRBD1 (5 bases). Germline CDR1 is SGHVS and CDR2 is FQNEAQ. Trimming removed 3 bases at V and 8 bases at J, with 16 bases between. The CDR3 totals 15 residues.

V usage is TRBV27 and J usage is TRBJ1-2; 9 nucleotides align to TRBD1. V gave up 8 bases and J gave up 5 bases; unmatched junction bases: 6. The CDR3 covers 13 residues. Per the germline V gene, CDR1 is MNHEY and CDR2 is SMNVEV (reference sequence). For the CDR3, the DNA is TGTGCCAGCGGTAAACAGGGGGCGTATGGCTACACCTTC. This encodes CASGKQGAYGYTF.

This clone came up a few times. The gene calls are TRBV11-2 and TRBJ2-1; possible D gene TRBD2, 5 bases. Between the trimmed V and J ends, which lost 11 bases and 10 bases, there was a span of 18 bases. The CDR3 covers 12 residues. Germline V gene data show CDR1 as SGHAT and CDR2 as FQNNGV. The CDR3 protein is CAGSGNSEEQFF. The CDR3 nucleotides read TGTGCCGGATCGGGGAACTCGGAGGAGCAGTTCTTC. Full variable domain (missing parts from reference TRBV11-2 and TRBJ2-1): EAGVAQSPRYKIIEKRQSVAFWCNPISGHATLYWYQQILGQGPKLLIQFQNNGVVDDSQLPKDRFSAERLKGVDSTLKIQPAKLEDSAVYLCAGSGNSEEQFFGPGTRLTVL.

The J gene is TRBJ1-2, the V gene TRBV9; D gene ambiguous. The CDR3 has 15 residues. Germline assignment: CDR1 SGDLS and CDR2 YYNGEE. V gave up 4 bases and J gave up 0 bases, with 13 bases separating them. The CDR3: CASSPHQAANYGYTF. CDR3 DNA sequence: TGTGCCAGCAGCCCACACCAGGCAGCTAACTATGGCTACACCTTC.

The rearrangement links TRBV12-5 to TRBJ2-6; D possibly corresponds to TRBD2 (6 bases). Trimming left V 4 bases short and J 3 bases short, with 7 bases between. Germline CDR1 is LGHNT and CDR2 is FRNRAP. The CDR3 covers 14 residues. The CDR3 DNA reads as TGTGCTAGTGGTTCGGGAGATGGGGCCAACGTCCTGACTTTC. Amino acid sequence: CASGSGDGANVLTF.

The DNA for the CDR3 is TGTGCCAGCAGCCCGCTTGACGGGAAAGGCACCGGGGAGCTGTTTTTT. Protein product: CASSPLDGKGTGELFF. The V gene is TRBV9, the J gene TRBJ2-2; maybe TRBD2 (5 bases). Trimming shortened V by 4 bases and J by 4 bases, and 17 bases separated the two germline ends. From germline, CDR1 is SGDLS and CDR2 YYNGEE. The CDR3 sequence is 16 residues long.

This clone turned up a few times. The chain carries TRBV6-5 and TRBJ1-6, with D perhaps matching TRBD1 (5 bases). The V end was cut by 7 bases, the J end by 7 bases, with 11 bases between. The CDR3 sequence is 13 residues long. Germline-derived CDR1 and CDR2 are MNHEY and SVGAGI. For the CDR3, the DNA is TGTGCCAGCACTCCCGGGGGGAATTCACCCCTCCACTTT. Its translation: CASTPGGNSPLHF.

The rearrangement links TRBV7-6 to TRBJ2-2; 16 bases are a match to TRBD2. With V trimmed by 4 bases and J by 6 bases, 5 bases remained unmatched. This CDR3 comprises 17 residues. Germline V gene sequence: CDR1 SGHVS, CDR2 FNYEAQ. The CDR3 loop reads CASSSGLAGGYAGELFF. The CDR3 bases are TGTGCCAGCAGCTCGGGACTAGCGGGGGGGTATGCCGGGGAGCTGTTTTTT.

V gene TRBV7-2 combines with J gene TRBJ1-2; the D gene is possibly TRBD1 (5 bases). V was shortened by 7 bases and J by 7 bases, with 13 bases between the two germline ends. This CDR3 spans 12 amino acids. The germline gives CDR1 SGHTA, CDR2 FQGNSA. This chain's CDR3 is CASTRGFRGYTF. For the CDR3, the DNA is TGTGCCAGCACCCGGGGGTTCCGTGGCTACACCTTC. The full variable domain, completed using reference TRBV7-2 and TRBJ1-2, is GAGVSQSPSNKVTEKGKDVELRCDPISGHTALYWYRQSLGQGLEFLIYFQGNSAPDKSGLPSDRFSAERTGGSVSTLTIQRTQQEDSAVYLCASTRGFRGYTFGSGTRLTVV.